This T cell receptor (beta chain) was recorded in a study of T cells in Graves' hyperthyroidism and ophthalmopathy. Study-level findings and limits: Before onset, by a median of around 6.1 months, the model predicted ophthalmopathy.

The CDR3 has 16 residues. J was trimmed by 5 bases and V by 5 bases; bases with no gene match: 10. CDR1 and CDR2 from the germline V gene are SEHNR and FQNEAQ (reference sequence). This clonotype has only a few counts. Its target is unknown. TCR beta CDR3 regions were amplified from RNA transcripts. First-round RT-PCR of the TCR CDR3 relied on the HTBI primer set. TCRdb reanalysed the multiplex PCR reads using MiXCR and keeps one entry per CDR3 protein. The table has about 600,000 distinct CDR3 sequences, more than 15% seen once. This rearrangement joins TRBV7-9 to TRBJ2-5; 11 bases are shared with TRBD2. The sequence was collected from a woman aged 40 to 50 with Graves' ophthalmopathy. The material sequenced was blood. The CDR3 reads CASSKTSGGWVETQYF. The CDR3 bases are TGTGCCAGCAGCAAAACTAGCGGGGGTTGGGTGGAGACCCAGTACTTC.